This TCR beta chain was found in a study of CXCR3-negative and CXCR3-positive naive CD8 T cells. Overall study findings and caveats: TCR interaction strength was inferred from TRB CDR3 physicochemistry, as CD5 matched across naive subsets. Greater hydrophobicity was found in TRB CDR3s of CXCR3-positive naive cells than of CXCR3-negative naive cells. TRBV-TRBJ usage was similar across naive CXCR3 subsets but distinct in memory cells.

Preparation of TRB cDNA libraries relied on 5' RACE carrying UMI labels. TCRdb reprocessed the 5' RACE reads and keeps a single row for each CDR3 protein, giving no DNA. The table lists under 150,000 distinct CDR3 sequences, with about 0.54% in the top ten. This CDR3 region has 13 residues. CDR1 is DFQATT and CDR2 is SNEGSKA in the germline V gene (reference sequence). On this clonotype: What it binds is not known.

The sequence derives from a human donor in good health. Some clones in this sample may be carry-over from other donors' samples. The rearrangement links TRBV20-1 to TRBJ2-6. The specimen was naive CXCR3+ CD8+ T cells from blood. Subset meaning: CD45RO-CCR7+CD27+CD95- naive CD8+ T cells expressing CXCR3 (TNR3+). This CDR3 is CSARQWGANVLTF.